Listed below are T cell receptor beta chains from one sample, sequenced in a study of cytomegalovirus exposure and HLA in healthy donors. The table came from immunoSEQ multiplex PCR; TCRdb's copy has only in-frame clones and leaves some out. The top ten clones hold approximately 0.82% of a sample with 150,000 to 200,000 clones, around 96% of them seen once. Sequenced input: PBMCs. Every receptor here comes from a young woman in good health and CMV-seronegative. Each CDR3 is given with its conserved first and last residue. Each record gives: V gene, CDR3 length, J gene, D gene, clone size, CDR3 protein, CDR3 DNA. D genes are given only for firm matches. Size is stated for part of the rows, as once, few or many counts, or as a class when the clone is expanded.

TRBV4-2	15	TRBJ2-5	TRBD1	-	CASSLEGQGVETQYF	TGTGCCAGCAGCCTAGAGGGACAGGGGGTAGAGACCCAGTACTTC
TRBV12-5	12	TRBJ2-7	-	-	CASGLGLYEQYF	TGTGCTAGTGGTCTGGGACTTTACGAGCAGTACTTC
TRBV6-5	15	TRBJ2-1	TRBD2	-	CASRPLSGGHNEQFF	TGTGCCAGCAGACCTCTGAGCGGGGGGCACAATGAGCAGTTCTTC
TRBV5-4	14	TRBJ2-5	TRBD2	-	CASSLAGGRETQYF	TGTGCCAGCAGCCTGGCGGGGGGGCGAGAGACCCAGTACTTC
TRBV5-1	14	TRBJ2-3	-	-	CASRRDIITDTQYF	TGCGCCAGTAGACGGGACATCATCACAGATACGCAGTATTTT
TRBV18	15	TRBJ1-2	TRBD1	-	CASSPPTGPSYGYTF	TGTGCCAGCTCACCACCGACAGGGCCCTCCTATGGCTACACCTTC
TRBV2	14	TRBJ1-2	-	-	CASSEGGTFYGYTF	TGTGCCAGCAGTGAAGGAGGGACATTCTATGGCTACACCTTC
TRBV5-5	17	TRBJ2-3	-	-	CASSTRWGRDSTDTQYF	TGTGCCAGCAGCACCCGGTGGGGCCGAGACAGCACAGATACGCAGTATTTT
TRBV29-1	12	TRBJ1-1	TRBD1	-	CSVGQGNTEAFF	TGCAGCGTGGGACAGGGGAACACTGAAGCTTTCTTT
TRBV12-5	20	TRBJ2-6	-	-	CASGWFLASGARSGANVLTF	TGTGCTAGTGGTTGGTTCTTAGCGTCAGGGGCCCGCTCTGGGGCCAACGTCCTGACTTTC
TRBV9	15	TRBJ2-3	-	-	CASSVGGRPEDTQYF	TGTGCCAGCAGCGTGGGGGGGCGGCCCGAGGATACGCAGTATTTT
TRBV6-5	13	TRBJ1-1	-	-	CASSYSRDIKAFF	TGTGCCAGCAGTTATTCCAGGGACATAAAAGCTTTCTTT
TRBV19	12	TRBJ1-5	-	-	CASSVQNQPQHF	TGTGCCAGTAGTGTACAGAATCAGCCCCAGCATTTT
TRBV7-9	15	TRBJ2-4	-	-	CARGGGYNAKNIQYF	TGTGCCAGAGGGGGGGGCTACAATGCCAAAAACATTCAGTACTTC
TRBV11-2	15	TRBJ1-4	TRBD1	once	CASSFGGQGFEKLFF	TGTGCCAGCAGCTTTGGGGGACAGGGATTTGAAAAACTGTTTTTT
TRBV6-1	15	TRBJ2-7	TRBD2	-	CASRQTSGGPYEQYF	TGTGCCAGCAGACAAACTAGCGGGGGACCTTACGAGCAGTACTTC
TRBV9	13	TRBJ2-5	TRBD2	-	CASSVVGGETQYF	TGTGCCAGCAGCGTAGTGGGAGGGGAGACCCAGTACTTC
TRBV6-1	13	TRBJ1-4	-	-	CASSSGGIEKLFF	TGTGCCAGCTCCTCGGGGGGGATTGAAAAACTGTTTTTT
TRBV7-2	14	TRBJ1-1	-	-	CASSPGGLRTEAFF	TGTGCCAGCAGCCCCGGGGGGTTAAGGACTGAAGCTTTCTTT
TRBV5-1	14	TRBJ1-2	TRBD1	once	CASSLGTGSDGYTF	TGCGCCAGCAGCTTGGGGACAGGGTCCGATGGCTACACCTTC
TRBV29-1	13	TRBJ1-5	-	-	CSVEAGSNQPQHF	TGCAGCGTTGAGGCGGGGAGCAATCAGCCCCAGCATTTT
TRBV6-1	14	TRBJ1-2	TRBD1	-	CASSAQDRGGGYTF	TGTGCCAGCAGTGCCCAAGACAGGGGGGGAGGCTACACCTTC
TRBV4-1	14	TRBJ2-7	TRBD1	-	CASSLRDRGDEQYF	TGCGCCAGCAGCCTCCGGGACAGAGGTGACGAGCAGTACTTC
TRBV5-4	14	TRBJ2-3	-	few	CASSLRGAGDTQYF	TGTGCCAGCAGCTTACGGGGGGCAGGAGATACGCAGTATTTT
TRBV7-8	15	TRBJ1-2	-	-	CASSPNRERSYGYTF	TGTGCCAGCAGCCCGAACAGGGAGAGGAGCTATGGCTACACCTTC
TRBV5-1	19	TRBJ2-2	TRBD2	-	CASSLAVKRGASDTGELFF	TGCGCCAGCAGCTTGGCGGTGAAGCGGGGGGCATCGGACACCGGGGAGCTGTTTTTT
TRBV6-1	15	TRBJ1-5	TRBD1	-	CASISGQGRNQPQHF	TGTGCCAGCATTAGCGGACAGGGACGAAATCAGCCCCAGCATTTT
TRBV5-1	15	TRBJ2-7	-	-	CASSPQTALGYEQYF	TGCGCCAGCAGTCCTCAGACAGCCCTAGGATACGAGCAGTACTTC
TRBV7-9	13	TRBJ2-7	-	-	CASRASTAHEQYF	TGTGCCAGCAGAGCCTCGACAGCCCACGAGCAGTACTTC
TRBV7-2	14	TRBJ2-2	-	-	CASSLASGTGELFF	TGTGCCAGCAGCTTAGCATCAGGGACCGGGGAGCTGTTTTTT
TRBV6-5	15	TRBJ1-2	TRBD1	-	CASRSDRGRNYGYTF	TGTGCCAGCAGGTCGGACAGGGGGCGTAACTATGGCTACACCTTC
TRBV6-1	17	TRBJ2-7	-	-	CASSVLWPRQGSYEQYF	TGTGCCAGCAGTGTCTTGTGGCCGCGGCAGGGTTCGTACGAGCAGTACTTC
TRBV7-3	14	TRBJ2-1	TRBD2	-	CASSLGRARNEQFF	TGTGCCAGCAGCCTAGGGAGGGCCAGGAATGAGCAGTTCTTC
TRBV7-9	15	TRBJ1-4	-	-	CASSLPRLGGEKLFF	TGTGCCAGCAGCTTACCCCGGCTAGGAGGTGAAAAACTGTTTTTT
TRBV5-1	16	TRBJ1-1	TRBD1	-	CASSLSGTGMNTEAFF	TGCGCCAGCAGCTTGTCCGGGACAGGCATGAACACTGAAGCTTTCTTT
TRBV5-1	15	TRBJ1-2	-	-	CASSLGGGKNYGYTF	TGCGCCAGCAGCCTTGGTGGAGGGAAGAACTATGGCTACACCTTC
TRBV18	14	TRBJ2-7	-	-	CASSPLDSAYEQYF	TGTGCCAGCTCACCACTAGACAGCGCCTACGAGCAGTACTTC